What follows is one T cell receptor (beta chain) and its context. Its antigen is still unknown. The input lacks base qualities; no much larger clone sits a single base away. Peripheral blood CD8+ and CD4+ T cells from healthy donors, Susac syndrome patients and multiple sclerosis patients were profiled by high-throughput TCR beta sequencing. The multiple sclerosis controls were treatment-naive patients whose relapsing-remitting disease, either stable or active, fulfilled the revised McDonald criteria. Bulk CD8+ and CD4+ T cells were purified by magnetic negative isolation, whereas CD8+ TEMRA cells were enriched by FACS. Blood was collected in EDTA tubes and processed within 24 hours, with PBMCs isolated through density gradient centrifugation. PBMCs intended for TCR sequencing were frozen in liquid nitrogen and were later thawed in a 37 degrees C water bath. A purity of at least 90% was achieved for sorted or isolated CD4+, CD8+ and CD8+ TEMRA cells.

RNA was extracted with the RNeasy kit and 0.5 to 1 ug was reverse transcribed using random hexamers. The immunoSEQ multiplex PCR assay, covering 54 Vbeta and 13 Jbeta segments, was used to amplify TCR beta CDR3 regions. PCR amplification bias was corrected using a synthetic template baseline for primer optimization and computational correction. The authors' analysis ran thus. Reads were assigned to V, D and J genes according to IMGT and analyzed in immunoSEQ Analyzer, with only productive sequences retained. Clonality was computed as one minus Shannon entropy normalized by log2 of the number of productive unique sequences. For each patient and control, public and private clones were evaluated within the 100 most prevalent clones. Clones were defined as Susac-specific when absent from the healthy and MS cohorts, from over a thousand published viral clones and from other ImmuneACCESS disease sequences. The raw public reads went through TCRdb reprocessing: fastp at Q25, MiXCR clone calling, in-frame beta chains kept. Entries that share a CDR3 protein sequence are merged under the most common genes and DNA. V and J calls and clone size were set by TCRdb, not the authors. The sample has about 180,000 distinct CDR3 sequences on record, approximately 95% of them singletons. The ten largest clones represent approximately 0.09% of the sample.

The data are from a study of CD8 T cells in Susac syndrome (dated by TCRdb to between 2019 and 2020). Regarding the complete study: Repertoire sequencing was used to test whether CD8+ T cell activation and differentiation in Susac syndrome was antigen driven.

Paper-wide results and their limitations: The number of individuals in the TCR sequencing and HLA analysis was acknowledged as relatively small.

In the germline V gene, CDR1 corresponds to ENHRY and CDR2 to SYGVKD. Relative to germline, V is 4 bases shorter and J is 0 bases shorter, with 13 bases between their ends. Including the terminal cysteine and phenylalanine, the CDR3 comprises 16 residues. Only the CDR3 portion is preserved as DNA: 48 bases, with reading frame beginning at the first base. The TCR comes from a human donor with multiple sclerosis. Sequencing was done on a sample of CD4+ T cells from PBMCs. This receptor chain uses TRBV10-3 and TRBJ2-1, with the D gene possibly TRBD1 or TRBD2, each one fitting 5 bases. The DNA sequence is given as TGTGCCATCAGTGCGGGGACGGAAGCCTCCTACAATGAGCAGTTCTTC. The resulting protein is CAISAGTEASYNEQFF.